The 10 T cell receptor beta chains below come from one sample, sequenced in a study of T cell changes during pregnancy in multiple sclerosis. Sequencing used immunoSEQ multiplex PCR; TCRdb keeps in-frame clones, though not all of them. This table has roughly 90,000 clones, almost 95% appearing once. The sequencing used peripheral blood, collected in the third trimester of pregnancy. The receptors stem from a female donor with multiple sclerosis, enrolled in a pregnancy study.

The chain combines TRBV4-2 with TRBJ1-5, with TRBD1 identical over 7 bases. Germline V gene sequence: CDR1 LGHNA, CDR2 YNFKEQ. Trimming cost V 0 bases and J 10 bases; bases outside gene matches: 3. The CDR3 is 13 residues long. The CDR3 DNA follows: TGTGCCAGCAGCCAAGATGAAGGGGGCCCCCAGCATTTT. It codes for CASSQDEGGPQHF.

The rearrangement joins TRBV19 to TRBJ2-1; D unresolved. With 3 bases removed from V and 8 bases from J, the gap between germline ends came to 8 bases. Germline CDR1 is LNHDA and CDR2 is SQIVND (reference sequence). CDR3 size: 12 residues. Written as DNA, the CDR3 is TGTGCCAGTAGTATTTCCCTAGATGAGCAGTTCTTC. It encodes CASSISLDEQFF.

This chain joins TRBV28 and TRBJ2-5; 12 bases agree with TRBD2. Germline CDR1 MDHEN, CDR2 SYDVKM. V was clipped by 3 bases and J by 4 bases; unmatched bases: 3. The CDR3 spans 15 residues. CDR3 amino acids: CASSFGLAGLETQYF. The CDR3 DNA is TGTGCCAGCAGTTTTGGACTAGCGGGATTAGAGACCCAGTACTTC. Full variable domain (missing parts from reference TRBV28 and TRBJ2-5): DVKVTQSSRYLVKRTGEKVFLECVQDMDHENMFWYRQDPGLGLRLIYFSYDVKMKEKGDIPEGYSVSREKKERFSLILESASTNQTSMYLCASSFGLAGLETQYFGPGTRLLVL.

The V and J genes are TRBV29-1 and TRBJ2-7; 10 bases align to TRBD2. Per germline, CDR1 SQVTM and CDR2 ANQGSEA. CDR3 length: 14 amino acids. V shed 6 bases and J 4 bases; nucleotides not matched to a gene: 9. This CDR3 is CSVLSGRASYEQYF. The CDR3, as DNA: TGCAGCGTCTTAAGCGGGAGGGCCTCGTACGAGCAGTACTTC.

The chain combines TRBV28 with TRBJ2-2; a weak D match, TRBD2 (5 bases). Between the trimmed V and J ends, which lost 6 bases and 5 bases, there was a span of 34 bases. Germline CDR1 is MDHEN and CDR2 is SYDVKM. The CDR3 has 21 amino acids. CDR3 residues: CASSLILPGSLNPRWTGELFF. The CDR3 DNA reads as TGTGCCAGCAGCCTAATTTTACCGGGATCACTAAATCCTCGGTGGACCGGGGAGCTGTTTTTT.

The chain recombines TRBV4-2 with TRBJ2-7; 8 nucleotides match TRBD2. Germline CDR1 reads LGHNA; CDR2 reads YNFKEQ. The CDR3 has 13 residues. Germline trimming cut 6 bases from V and 1 base from J; bases unmatched to any gene: 2. CDR3 DNA sequence: TGTGCCAGCAGAACTAGCGGTTCCTACGAGCAGTACTTC. This gives the protein CASRTSGSYEQYF.

V is TRBV6-6 and J is TRBJ2-7; D gene ambiguous. Germline lookup yields CDR1 MNHNY and CDR2 SVGAGI (reference sequence). Trimming pared 5 bases from V and 3 bases from J, leaving 5 bases between. The CDR3 is 11 amino acids. CDR3 nucleotide sequence: TGTGCCAGCAGTCACAACTACGAGCAGTACTTC. This gives the protein CASSHNYEQYF.

The gene calls are TRBV7-9 and TRBJ2-7; a weak D match, TRBD1 (6 bases). The CDR3 is 12 residues long. V shed 3 bases and J shed 6 bases, with 9 bases lying between them. Germline V gives CDR1 SEHNR, CDR2 FQNEAQ (reference sequence). Here the CDR3 DNA reads TGTGCCAGCAGCTTTACAGGGCGCGAGCAGTACTTC. Its protein is CASSFTGREQYF.

This clone was seen once. CDR3 loop: CAIRTGVNTGELFF. The CDR3 region has the DNA TGTGCCATCAGAACAGGGGTCAACACCGGGGAGCTGTTTTTT. The V call is TRBV10-3, the J call TRBJ2-2, with 7 bases that match TRBD1. The ends lost 6 bases at V and 2 bases at J; junction bases unmatched: 3. Germline CDR1 ENHRY, CDR2 SYGVKD. CDR3 length: 14 residues.

J is TRBJ2-1 and V is TRBV30, with a weak D call TRBD2 (5 bases). CDR3 length equals 12 residues. Trimming shortened V by 2 bases and J by 9 bases, and 11 bases separated the two germline ends. Germline V gene data show CDR1 as GTSNPN and CDR2 as SVGIG (reference sequence). For the CDR3, the DNA is TGTGCCTGGAGTCTATCTAGCTTTGAGCAGTTCTTC. Translated: CAWSLSSFEQFF.